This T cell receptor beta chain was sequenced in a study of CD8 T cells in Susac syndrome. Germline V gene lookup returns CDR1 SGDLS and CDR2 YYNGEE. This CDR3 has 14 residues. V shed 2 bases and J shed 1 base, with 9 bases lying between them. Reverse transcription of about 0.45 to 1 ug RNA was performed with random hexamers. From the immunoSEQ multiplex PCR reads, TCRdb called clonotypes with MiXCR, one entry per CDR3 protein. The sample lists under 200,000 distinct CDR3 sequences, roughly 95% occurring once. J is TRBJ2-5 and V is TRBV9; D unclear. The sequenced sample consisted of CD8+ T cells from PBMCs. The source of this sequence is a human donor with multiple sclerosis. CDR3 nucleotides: TGTGCCAGCAGCGTCACCGGCCTCCAAGAGACCCAGTACTTC. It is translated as CASSVTGLQETQYF. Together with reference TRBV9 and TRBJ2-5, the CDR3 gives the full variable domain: DSGVTQTPKHLITATGQRVTLRCSPRSGDLSVYWYQQSLDQGLQFLIQYYNGEERAKGNILERFSAQQFPDLHSELNLSSLELGDSALYFCASSVTGLQETQYFGPGTRLLVL.